A selection of T cell receptor beta chains follows, all from one sample in a study of T cell responses to AZD1222 COVID-19 vaccine. Assay: immunoSEQ multiplex PCR; the TCRdb copy retains only in-frame clones and omits some. The sample has roughly 140,000 clones, over 85% seen once; the top ten hold over 1.5%. The material was peripheral blood, obtained on day 0 of AZD1222 vaccination. Source of these receptors: an adult in good health. Each CDR3 is given with its conserved first and last residue. D genes are given only for firm matches. Some rows have no size entry. The others give once, few or many, or a class for an expanded clone.

V	size	J	D	CDR3	DNA
TRBV7-8	.	TRBJ2-6	.	CASTLRQISGANVLTF	TGTGCCAGCACCCTTAGACAGATCTCTGGGGCCAACGTCCTGACTTTC
TRBV7-6	.	TRBJ2-1	.	CASSSPLEGKYNEQFF	TGTGCCAGCAGCTCCCCGCTGGAGGGAAAGTACAATGAGCAGTTCTTC
TRBV28	.	TRBJ1-2	.	CAGGRTNYGYTF	TGTGCCGGGGGACGTACTAACTATGGCTACACCTTC
TRBV29-1	.	TRBJ2-3	TRBD2	CSVEFSGSGTDTQYF	TGCAGCGTTGAATTTAGCGGGAGTGGCACAGATACGCAGTATTTT
TRBV5-4	.	TRBJ2-7	.	CASSLLSVKGEQYF	TGTGCCAGCAGCTTGTTGTCAGTCAAGGGGGAGCAGTACTTC
TRBV9	.	TRBJ2-1	.	CASSLSPDSTNEQFF	TGTGCCAGCAGCCTCAGTCCGGACAGCACCAATGAGCAGTTCTTC
TRBV19	.	TRBJ1-6	.	CASTPSGVGHSPLHF	TGTGCCAGTACCCCGTCTGGGGTAGGGCATTCACCCCTCCACTTT
TRBV7-2	.	TRBJ2-1	.	CASSLMTVYNEQFF	TGTGCCAGCAGCTTAATGACTGTTTACAATGAGCAGTTCTTC
TRBV19	once	TRBJ2-3	.	CASKLAGATDTQYF	TGTGCCTCCAAGTTGGCAGGGGCGACAGATACGCAGTATTTT
TRBV12-3/TRBV12-4	.	TRBJ2-5	TRBD1	CASSRGQETQYF	TGTGCCAGCAGCAGGGGGCAAGAGACCCAGTACTTC
TRBV7-7	.	TRBJ1-5	.	CASSLGTDQPQHF	TGTGCCAGCAGCTTAGGGACCGATCAGCCCCAGCATTTT
TRBV19	once	TRBJ1-1	TRBD1	CASSPGQGNAEAFF	TGTGCCAGTAGTCCAGGACAGGGTAATGCTGAAGCTTTCTTT
TRBV2	once	TRBJ2-2	.	CASTRGLPGRDTGELFF	TGTGCCAGCACCCGCGGGTTGCCAGGCCGTGACACCGGGGAGCTGTTTTTT
TRBV7-9	.	TRBJ1-2	.	CASSPGRTLYGYTF	TGTGCCAGCAGCCCAGGACGGACCCTCTATGGCTACACCTTC
TRBV27	.	TRBJ1-2	.	CASSLNREINYGYTF	TGTGCCAGCAGTTTAAACAGAGAAATTAACTATGGCTACACCTTC
TRBV10-3	.	TRBJ1-5	.	CAISDHQGLGQPQHF	TGTGCCATCAGTGACCACCAGGGATTGGGTCAGCCCCAGCATTTT
TRBV5-4	.	TRBJ1-6	.	CASSSETGLVSPLHF	TGTGCCAGCAGCTCAGAGACAGGCCTGGTGTCACCCCTCCACTTT
TRBV12-3/TRBV12-4	.	TRBJ2-7	.	CASTLGQGEQYF	TGTGCCAGCACCTTAGGGCAGGGTGAGCAGTACTTC
TRBV6-1	once	TRBJ2-1	TRBD2	CASSEATSGANNEQFF	TGTGCCAGCAGTGAAGCGACTAGCGGAGCTAACAATGAGCAGTTCTTC
TRBV9	.	TRBJ1-2	.	CASSLAGRGSYGYTF	TGTGCCAGCAGCTTAGCCGGTCGGGGTTCCTATGGCTACACCTTC
TRBV30	.	TRBJ1-2	.	CAWSWGRGPNYGYTF	TGTGCCTGGAGTTGGGGGAGGGGTCCTAACTATGGCTACACCTTC
TRBV7-8	.	TRBJ2-7	.	CASSLGGGKYF	TGTGCCAGCAGCTTAGGTGGGGGGAAGTACTTC
TRBV6-5	.	TRBJ1-2	TRBD1	CASSPGQGARDGYTF	TGTGCCAGCAGCCCGGGACAGGGGGCGAGGGATGGCTACACCTTC
TRBV15	.	TRBJ2-7	.	CATSRDPATSYEQYF	TGTGCCACCAGCAGAGATCCTGCTACGTCCTACGAGCAGTACTTC
TRBV19	.	TRBJ2-7	TRBD2	CASSITSGRAYEQYF	TGTGCCAGTAGTATTACTAGCGGGAGGGCCTACGAGCAGTACTTC
TRBV19	.	TRBJ1-5	.	CASSISAREYSNQPQHF	TGTGCCAGTAGTATATCGGCCAGGGAATATAGCAATCAGCCCCAGCATTTT
TRBV11-2	once	TRBJ1-2	TRBD1	CASSSGQNYGYTF	TGTGCCAGCAGCTCGGGACAGAACTATGGCTACACCTTC
TRBV18	.	TRBJ2-7	TRBD1	CASSLGTGLLSYEQYF	TGTGCCAGCTCACTTGGGACAGGGCTCCTCTCCTACGAGCAGTACTTC
TRBV7-2	.	TRBJ2-1	.	CASSFQRMSSYNEQFF	TGTGCCAGCAGCTTCCAGCGGATGAGCTCCTACAATGAGCAGTTCTTC
TRBV27	.	TRBJ2-7	.	CASSFKHSYEQYF	TGTGCCAGCAGTTTTAAGCACTCCTACGAGCAGTACTTC
TRBV5-1	.	TRBJ1-2	.	CASSPWTEDGYTF	TGCGCCAGCAGCCCTTGGACAGAGGATGGCTACACCTTC
TRBV28	.	TRBJ2-7	TRBD1	CASSRTGAESYEQYF	TGTGCCAGCAGTCGAACAGGGGCCGAGTCCTACGAGCAGTACTTC
TRBV24-1	.	TRBJ2-1	TRBD2	CATSLSGRANEQFF	TGTGCCACCAGCCTTAGCGGGAGGGCCAATGAGCAGTTCTTC
TRBV5-1	once	TRBJ1-6	.	CASSLAGFSPLHF	TGCGCCAGCAGCCTGGCAGGGTTCTCACCCCTCCACTTT
TRBV7-9	.	TRBJ2-5	TRBD1	CASSFSQGETQYF	TGTGCCAGCAGCTTCTCACAGGGGGAGACCCAGTACTTC
TRBV5-8	.	TRBJ1-1	.	CASRAGGGVEAFF	TGTGCCAGCAGAGCCGGGGGCGGGGTTGAAGCTTTCTTT
TRBV19	.	TRBJ1-5	TRBD1	CASSSDRGKIIDQPQHF	TGTGCCAGTAGTTCGGACAGGGGGAAGATAATAGATCAGCCCCAGCATTTT
TRBV15	.	TRBJ1-3	.	CATSRGVPGNTIYF	TGTGCCACCAGCAGAGGAGTTCCCGGAAACACCATATATTTT
TRBV2	.	TRBJ2-1	TRBD2	CASSFRLAGADEQFF	TGTGCCAGCAGTTTCCGACTAGCGGGAGCGGATGAGCAGTTCTTC
TRBV28	once	TRBJ1-5	TRBD1	CASTPGTGVQPQHF	TGTGCCAGCACTCCCGGGACAGGGGTTCAGCCCCAGCATTTT
TRBV19	.	TRBJ2-7	.	CASSMGEYEQYF	TGTGCCAGTAGTATGGGAGAGTACGAGCAGTACTTC
TRBV7-9	.	TRBJ2-1	.	CAIRKGRINSYNEQFF	TGTGCCATCCGAAAGGGGAGGATAAACTCCTACAATGAGCAGTTCTTC
TRBV25-1	.	TRBJ1-6	.	CASSEWGTGPAGGSPLHF	TGTGCCAGCAGTGAATGGGGGACGGGGCCGGCTGGGGGTTCACCCCTCCACTTT
TRBV5-6	.	TRBJ2-7	TRBD1	CASSLQGLLYEQYF	TGTGCCAGCAGCTTACAGGGGCTACTCTACGAGCAGTACTTC
TRBV6-5	few	TRBJ1-5	.	CASSYSTSWPQHF	TGTGCCAGCAGTTATAGCACTTCGTGGCCCCAGCATTTT